This T cell receptor (beta chain) was captured in a study of T-cell reconstitution after alpha-beta-depleted transplantation in children. Using unique molecular identifiers, the investigators prepared the TCRbeta library. Via MiXCR, TCRdb re-called the PCR reads, giving one row per CDR3 protein. The table includes just under 550,000 distinct CDR3 sequences, approximately 20% detected once. The CDR3 runs to 13 residues. Germline CDR1 and CDR2: SGHKS and YYEKEE (reference sequence). Unmatched junction bases numbered 5, after V lost 2 bases and J lost 10 bases. The rearrangement links TRBV5-5 to TRBJ2-1; 8 bases line up with TRBD2. This clonotype was sampled from a human donor who donated a stem cell graft to a child with acute lymphoblastic leukemia. The sample consisted of PBMCs from the stem cell graft donor, taken from the stem cell graft. The CDR3 nucleotides are TGTGCCAGCAGCTTCGTGGCGGGAGGAGAGCAGTTCTTC. As protein: CASSFVAGGEQFF.